What follows is one T cell receptor beta chain and its context. No antigen is known for it. This specimen comes from a study of monozygotic twins with inflammatory bowel disease (dated by TCRdb to between 2017 and 2020). General notes on the study: The complete study included approximately 28 monozygotic twin pairs: 19 IBD-discordant Danish pairs and nine German pairs, of which four were IBD-concordant and five were IBD-discordant. Each individual had, on average, about 151 000 unique TCRalpha sequences and 181 000 unique TCRbeta sequences available for analysis. The search for disease-associated traits relied mainly on comparing, within discordant pairs, IBD patients with their genetically identical healthy co-twins. General conclusions and limits of the study: Fewer clonotypes were shared with other individuals by IBD patients than by healthy twins, most markedly in patients showing signs of disease activity. Repertoire similarity did not differ between concordant and discordant twins, which could be due to limited statistical power. The analysis was unable to tell different T cell subtypes apart. No single strong signal or clonotype linked to IBD turned up in the results, so the idea that one exists was not supported. Differing immunosuppressive treatments among patients may have added background noise and inter-individual variability to the repertoires. IBD patients had lower TCRbeta repertoire diversity, measured by the inverse Simpson index, than their healthy co-twins.

There are 14 amino acids in the CDR3, from cysteine to phenylalanine inclusive. No DNA sequence was recorded. CDR1 SGHVS and CDR2 FQNEAQ are derived from the germline V gene. From each donor, a 2.5 ml peripheral blood sample was drawn into PAXgene tubes and stored at -80 degrees C. Without any T cell sorting, total RNA was extracted from whole blood using the PAXgene blood miRNA kit on an automated QIAcube. Peripheral blood from monozygotic twin pairs who were concordant or discordant for inflammatory bowel disease underwent deep TCRalpha and TCRbeta repertoire profiling using unique molecular barcoding. Smoking habits were recorded for all twin pairs, and individuals were classified as current, former or never smokers. The receptor library was made with 5' RACE. Preparation of each TCR library used approximately 3.5 ug of total RNA. cDNA was synthesized with SMARTScribe reverse transcriptase in eight separate reactions per sample. During cDNA synthesis, template switching introduced unique molecular identifiers that contained a 6-nucleotide sample barcode. Amplification of TCRalpha and TCRbeta cDNA involved two nested PCRs of approximately 16 and 10 cycles, and each PCR was followed by bead purification. Before amplification, the cDNA was treated with uracil DNA-glycosylase and purified using the QIAquick PCR purification kit. The second PCR was the step at which Illumina TruSeq-compatible adapters and sample-specific barcodes were added. Library quality and concentration were assessed using TapeStation and Qubit, and approximately 5 ng of each library was pooled. The pooled libraries were sequenced with 2 x 100 bp reads and custom sequencing primers on an Illumina HiSeq2500 single-index Rapid Run. Under the source paper's analysis protocol: PCR and sequencing errors were corrected by UMI-based consensus assembly using MiGEC version 1.2.6. MiXCR version 2.1.1 was used to carry out V(D)J alignment, clonotype assembly and CDR3 extraction. To normalise gene usage, clonotype sharing and MAIT/NKT TCR abundance, the top 1000, 10 000 and 20 000 clonotypes in each sample were analysed. After downsampling to 27 000 UMIs, diversity was calculated as the inverse Simpson index using the vegan R package. Paired Mann-Whitney U tests were applied to discordant twin pairs, with Benjamini-Hochberg correction for multiple testing. Following reprocessing of the reads by TCRdb, the data hold one row per CDR3 protein sequence and no DNA is available. The V and J calls were not made by the authors but by TCRdb's processing. The record for this sample contains 350,000 to 500,000 distinct CDR3 sequences. Clones ranked in the top ten supply 2% to 3% of the sample.

This chain is built from TRBV7-8 and TRBJ1-2; TCRdb reports TRBD1, a call that lacks DNA to check it against. This TCR derives from a human donor with ulcerative colitis or Crohn's disease, or a healthy co-twin of an affected twin (not recorded which). What was sequenced was blood. For the CDR3, the sequence is CASSPREGDTGYTF.